A selection of T cell receptor beta chains follows, all from one sample in a study of blood T cell repertoires in COVID-19. Sequenced by immunoSEQ multiplex PCR; TCRdb stores in-frame clones only, minus some. Of 160,000 or so clones listed, less than 90% are singletons. Sequenced input: PBMCs or T cells enriched from blood (not recorded which). The receptors were gathered from a woman between 50 and 59 years old who had recovered from COVID-19. Each CDR3 is given with its conserved first and last residue. A D gene is named only where the DNA matches it firmly. Size is stated for part of the rows, as once, few or many counts, or as a class when the clone is expanded.

length: 15; J: TRBJ1-5; size: few; D: .; V: TRBV6-6; DNA: TGTGCCAGCAGCTTCAATACAGGGAGCAATCAGCCCCAGCATTTT; CDR3: CASSFNTGSNQPQHF
length: 16; J: TRBJ2-7; size: .; D: .; V: TRBV7-2; DNA: TGTGCCAGCAGCTTAGCCCCCCCCAGTGCTCCCTACGAGCAGTACTTC; CDR3: CASSLAPPSAPYEQYF
length: 16; J: TRBJ2-7; size: .; D: TRBD2; V: TRBV5-1; DNA: TGCGCCAGCAGCTTCGCCCTCCTAGCGGGAGTGGACGAGCAGTACTTC; CDR3: CASSFALLAGVDEQYF
length: 14; J: TRBJ1-2; size: .; D: .; V: TRBV5-4; DNA: TGTGCCAGCAGCTTGGAATCCGGGAGTGGCGGCTACACCTTC; CDR3: CASSLESGSGGYTF
length: 14; J: TRBJ1-6; size: few; D: TRBD1; V: TRBV11-2; DNA: TGTGCCAGCAGCTGGGACAGGGGGGACTCACCCCTCCACTTT; CDR3: CASSWDRGDSPLHF
length: 16; J: TRBJ1-1; size: .; D: .; V: TRBV5-1; DNA: TGCGCCAGCAGCTTGGGGTCGATCGCTATGAACACTGAAGCTTTCTTT; CDR3: CASSLGSIAMNTEAFF
length: 19; J: TRBJ1-5; size: .; D: TRBD1; V: TRBV27; DNA: TGTGCCAGCAGTCCTTTACAGGGGCTTACCCTTTATAGCAATCAGCCCCAGCATTTT; CDR3: CASSPLQGLTLYSNQPQHF
length: 16; J: TRBJ1-6; size: .; D: .; V: TRBV19; DNA: TGTGCCAGTAGTATAAGATGGGCAGGCCCGAATTCACCCCTCCACTTT; CDR3: CASSIRWAGPNSPLHF
length: 15; J: TRBJ2-7; size: .; D: TRBD2; V: TRBV20-1; DNA: TGCAGTGCTAGTGATCCTGGTAGCGGGAGCCACGAGCAGTACTTC; CDR3: CSASDPGSGSHEQYF
length: 13; J: TRBJ1-3; size: .; D: .; V: TRBV3-1/TRBV3-2; DNA: TGTGCCAGCCGAGAGGGCGCTGGAAACACCATATATTTT; CDR3: CASREGAGNTIYF
length: 15; J: TRBJ1-2; size: .; D: .; V: TRBV19; DNA: TGTGCCAGTAGTATAGGGCCCTTGTCGGGGTATGGCTACACCTTC; CDR3: CASSIGPLSGYGYTF
length: 15; J: TRBJ2-1; size: .; D: .; V: TRBV6-2/TRBV6-3; DNA: TGTGCCAGCAGTTACCTCGATCTACGTTGGGCTGAGCAGTTCTTC; CDR3: CASSYLDLRWAEQFF
length: 15; J: TRBJ1-1; size: .; D: .; V: TRBV27; DNA: TGTGCCAGCAGTTTAGTCAATCGGGGGAGCTCCCAAGCTTTCTTT; CDR3: CASSLVNRGSSQAFF
length: 17; J: TRBJ2-3; size: once; D: TRBD2; V: TRBV7-9; DNA: TGTGCCAGCAGCTTTGGTCTAGCGGGAGGGTACACAGATACGCAGTATTTT; CDR3: CASSFGLAGGYTDTQYF
length: 16; J: TRBJ2-1; size: once; D: TRBD2; V: TRBV4-1; DNA: TGCGCCAGCAGCCAGACAGGGCTAGCGGGGGGTCGGGAGCAGTTCTTC; CDR3: CASSQTGLAGGREQFF
length: 13; J: TRBJ2-1; size: few; D: TRBD2; V: TRBV19; DNA: TGTGCCAGCGGACTAGCATGGTACAATGAGCAGTTCTTC; CDR3: CASGLAWYNEQFF
length: 12; J: TRBJ2-7; size: .; D: .; V: TRBV12-3/TRBV12-4; DNA: TGTGCCAGCAGTTTAGAATCGGGCGAGCAGTACTTC; CDR3: CASSLESGEQYF
length: 17; J: TRBJ2-7; size: few; D: .; V: TRBV7-6; DNA: TGTGCCAGCAGCGAACGGACAGCCGGGACGCTGCACTACGAGCAGTACTTC; CDR3: CASSERTAGTLHYEQYF
length: 13; J: TRBJ1-6; size: .; D: .; V: TRBV19; DNA: TGTGCCAGTAGTGTTCAGGGGAATTCACCCCTCCACTTT; CDR3: CASSVQGNSPLHF
length: 15; J: TRBJ2-7; size: .; D: .; V: TRBV15; DNA: TGTGCCACCAGCAGAGTAGCGGAGAGCTCCTACGAGCAGTACTTC; CDR3: CATSRVAESSYEQYF
length: 14; J: TRBJ1-4; size: .; D: TRBD1; V: TRBV2; DNA: TGTGCCAGCAGGCAGGGACAGGGTAATGAAAAACTGTTTTTT; CDR3: CASRQGQGNEKLFF
length: 16; J: TRBJ2-2; size: .; D: .; V: TRBV28; DNA: TGTGCCAGCGCAAGGACAGTTCGACTGAACACCGGGGAGCTGTTTTTT; CDR3: CASARTVRLNTGELFF